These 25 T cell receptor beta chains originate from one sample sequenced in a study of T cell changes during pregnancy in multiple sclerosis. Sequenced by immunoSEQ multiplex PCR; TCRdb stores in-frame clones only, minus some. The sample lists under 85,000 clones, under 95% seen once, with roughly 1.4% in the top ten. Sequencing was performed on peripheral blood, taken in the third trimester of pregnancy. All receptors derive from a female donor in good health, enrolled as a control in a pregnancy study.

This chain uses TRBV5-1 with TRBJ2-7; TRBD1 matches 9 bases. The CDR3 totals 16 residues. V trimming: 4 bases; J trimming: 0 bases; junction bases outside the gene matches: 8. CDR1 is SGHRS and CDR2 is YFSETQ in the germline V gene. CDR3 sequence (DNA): TGCGCCAGCAGCCCCTGGACAGGGGCGAGCTCCTACGAGCAGTACTTC. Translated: CASSPWTGASSYEQYF.

CDR3 nucleotides: TGTGCCAGCAGCTTAGACGGGTGGGATGGCTACACCTTC. Its translation is CASSLDGWDGYTF. The rearrangement joins TRBV7-3 to TRBJ1-2; D ambiguous. This CDR3 contains 13 residues. Germline lookup yields CDR1 SGHTA and CDR2 FQGTGA. V lost 2 bases, J lost 6 bases, and 10 bases lay in between.

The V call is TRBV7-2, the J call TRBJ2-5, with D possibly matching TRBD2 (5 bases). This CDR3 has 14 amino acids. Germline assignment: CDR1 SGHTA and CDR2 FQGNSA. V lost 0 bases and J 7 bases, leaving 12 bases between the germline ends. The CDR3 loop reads CASSLALDFGTQYF. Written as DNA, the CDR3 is TGTGCCAGCAGCTTAGCGCTGGACTTTGGGACCCAGTACTTC.

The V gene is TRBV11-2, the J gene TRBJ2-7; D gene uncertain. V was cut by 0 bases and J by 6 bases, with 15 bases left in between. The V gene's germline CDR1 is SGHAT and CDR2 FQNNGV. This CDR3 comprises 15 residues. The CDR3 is CASSLERTSSGEQYF. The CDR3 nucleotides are TGTGCCAGCAGCTTAGAACGCACTTCATCGGGCGAGCAGTACTTC.

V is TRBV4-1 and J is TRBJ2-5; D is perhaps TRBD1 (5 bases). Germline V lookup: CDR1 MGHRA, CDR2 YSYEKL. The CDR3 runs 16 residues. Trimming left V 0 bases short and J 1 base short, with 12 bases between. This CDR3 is CASSQDGGRAQETQYF. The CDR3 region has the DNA TGCGCCAGCAGCCAAGATGGTGGCAGGGCCCAAGAGACCCAGTACTTC.

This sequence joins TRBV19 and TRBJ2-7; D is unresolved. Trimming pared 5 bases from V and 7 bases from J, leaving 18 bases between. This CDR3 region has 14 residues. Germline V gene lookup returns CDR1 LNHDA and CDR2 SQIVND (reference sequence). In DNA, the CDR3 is TGTGCCAGTAGTGAGACTGGCCCCGCTTGGGAGCAGTACTTC. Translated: CASSETGPAWEQYF.

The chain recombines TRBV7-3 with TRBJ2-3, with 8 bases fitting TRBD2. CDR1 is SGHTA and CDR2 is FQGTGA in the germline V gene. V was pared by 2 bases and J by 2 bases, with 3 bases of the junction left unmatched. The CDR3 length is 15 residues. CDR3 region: CASSLGGGPTDTQYF. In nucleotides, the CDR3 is TGTGCCAGCAGCTTAGGCGGGGGGCCCACAGATACGCAGTATTTT. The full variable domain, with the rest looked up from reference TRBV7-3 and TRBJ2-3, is GAGVSQTPSNKVTEKGKYVELRCDPISGHTALYWYRQSLGQGPEFLIYFQGTGAADDSGLPNDRFFAVRPEGSVSTLKIQRTERGDSAVYLCASSLGGGPTDTQYFGPGTRLTVL.

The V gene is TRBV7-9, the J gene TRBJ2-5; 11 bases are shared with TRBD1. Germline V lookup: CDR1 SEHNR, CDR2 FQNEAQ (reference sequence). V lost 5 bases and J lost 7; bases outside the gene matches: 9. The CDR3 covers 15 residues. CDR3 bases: TGTGCCAGCAGCCCTCCGGGACAGGGGGGTAGGACCCAGTACTTC. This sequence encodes CASSPPGQGGRTQYF.

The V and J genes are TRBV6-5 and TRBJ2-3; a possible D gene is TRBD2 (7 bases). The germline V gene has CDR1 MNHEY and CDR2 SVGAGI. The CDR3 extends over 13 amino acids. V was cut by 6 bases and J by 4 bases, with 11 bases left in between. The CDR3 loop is CASRGGRPDTQYF. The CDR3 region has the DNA TGTGCCAGCAGGGGGGGGCGGCCAGATACGCAGTATTTT.

CDR3 in DNA: TGCGCCAGCAGCTTACAGGGGGCAAGGACTGAAGCTTTCTTT. Its protein is CASSLQGARTEAFF. The rearrangement joins TRBV5-1 to TRBJ1-1; TRBD1 matches 9 bases. Unmatched junction bases numbered 4, after V lost 2 bases and J lost 5 bases. Germline loops: CDR1 SGHRS, CDR2 YFSETQ. CDR3 length: 14 amino acids.

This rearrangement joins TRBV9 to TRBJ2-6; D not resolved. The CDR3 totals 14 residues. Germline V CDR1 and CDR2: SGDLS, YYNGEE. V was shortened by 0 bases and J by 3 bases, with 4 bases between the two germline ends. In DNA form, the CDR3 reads TGTGCCAGCAGCGTAGGAGGTGGGGCCAACGTCCTGACTTTC. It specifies CASSVGGGANVLTF.

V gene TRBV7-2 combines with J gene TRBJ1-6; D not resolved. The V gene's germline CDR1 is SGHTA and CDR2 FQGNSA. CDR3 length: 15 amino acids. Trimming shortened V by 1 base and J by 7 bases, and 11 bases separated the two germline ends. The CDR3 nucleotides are TGTGCCAGCAGCTTAGGGCCCAATAAAAATTCACCCCTCCACTTT. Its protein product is CASSLGPNKNSPLHF. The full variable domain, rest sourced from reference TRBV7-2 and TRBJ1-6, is GAGVSQSPSNKVTEKGKDVELRCDPISGHTALYWYRQSLGQGLEFLIYFQGNSAPDKSGLPSDRFSAERTGGSVSTLTIQRTQQEDSAVYLCASSLGPNKNSPLHFGNGTRLTVT.

The DNA for the CDR3 is TGTGCCTGGGCCGAAGAGTTGCTCTCTGGGGCCAACGTCCTGACTTTC. Translated, it gives CAWAEELLSGANVLTF. The chain links TRBV30 to TRBJ2-6; D ambiguous. CDR3 length equals 16 residues. Trimming stripped 5 bases from V and 0 bases from J, with 14 bases between. Germline V gene sequence: CDR1 GTSNPN, CDR2 SVGIG (reference sequence).

The CDR3 loop reads CASSFGQLEAFF. The CDR3 DNA is TGTGCCAGCAGCTTCGGACAGCTTGAAGCTTTCTTT. The chain is built from TRBV7-9 and TRBJ1-1; tentatively, D is TRBD1 (6 bases). Germline V gives CDR1 SEHNR, CDR2 FQNEAQ (reference sequence). V was pared by 3 bases and J by 7 bases, with 9 bases between. CDR3 length: 12 amino acids.

The CDR3 nucleotides read TGTGCCAGCGTGGACACAAGTTTCACTGAAGCTTTCTTT. This translates into CASVDTSFTEAFF. V usage is TRBV27 and J usage is TRBJ1-1; tentative D call: TRBD1 (5 bases). The CDR3 runs to 13 residues. Trimming removed 8 bases from V and 4 bases from J, with 14 bases in between. Germline assignment: CDR1 MNHEY and CDR2 SMNVEV (reference sequence).

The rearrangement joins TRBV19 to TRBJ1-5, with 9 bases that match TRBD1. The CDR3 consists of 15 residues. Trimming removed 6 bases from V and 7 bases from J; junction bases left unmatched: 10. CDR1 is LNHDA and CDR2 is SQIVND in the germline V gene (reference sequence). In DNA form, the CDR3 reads TGTGCCAGTAGCCCGGGACAGGGCTACGGGCAGCCCCAGCATTTT. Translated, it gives CASSPGQGYGQPQHF.

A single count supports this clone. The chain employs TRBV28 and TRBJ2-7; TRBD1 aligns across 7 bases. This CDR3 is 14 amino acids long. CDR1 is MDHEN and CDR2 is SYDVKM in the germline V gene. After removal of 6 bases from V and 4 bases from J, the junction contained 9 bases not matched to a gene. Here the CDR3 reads CASSPEGAWYEQYF. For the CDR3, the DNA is TGTGCCAGCAGCCCAGAGGGGGCGTGGTACGAGCAGTACTTC.

CDR3 nucleotides: TGTGCCAGCCGTCTCAGCAATCAGCCCCAGCATTTT. It translates to CASRLSNQPQHF. The rearrangement uses TRBV19 and TRBJ1-5; no definite D call. The CDR3 extends over 12 amino acids. CDR1 is LNHDA and CDR2 is SQIVND in the germline V gene (reference sequence). V shed 9 bases and J shed 1 base, with 7 bases lying between them.

Written as DNA, the CDR3 is TGTGCCAGTAGTTGGACAGGGTCGAGAGCTAACTATGGCTACACCTTC. Its translation is CASSWTGSRANYGYTF. This chain joins TRBV19 and TRBJ1-2, with 8 bases matching TRBD1. V was clipped by 5 bases and J by 0 bases; unmatched bases: 8. Germline CDR1 LNHDA, CDR2 SQIVND (reference sequence). The length of the CDR3 is 16 residues.

The CDR3 sequence is CASSPKVPTYEQYF. The CDR3 coding sequence is TGCGCCAGCAGTCCTAAAGTTCCCACCTACGAGCAGTACTTC. The gene calls are TRBV4-1 and TRBJ2-7; D not resolved. Trimming stripped 6 bases from V and 2 bases from J, with 14 bases between. Germline CDR1 is MGHRA and CDR2 is YSYEKL. The CDR3 runs to 14 residues.

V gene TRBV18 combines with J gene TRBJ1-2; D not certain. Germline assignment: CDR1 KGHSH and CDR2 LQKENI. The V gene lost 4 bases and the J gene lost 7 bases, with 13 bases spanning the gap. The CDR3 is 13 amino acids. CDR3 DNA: TGTGCCAGCTCACTGACTGACCCTGTTGGCTACACCTTC. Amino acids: CASSLTDPVGYTF. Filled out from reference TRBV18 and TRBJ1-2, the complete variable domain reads NAGVMQNPRHLVRRRGQEARLRCSPMKGHSHVYWYRQLPEEGLKFMVYLQKENIIDESGMPKERFSAEFPKEGPSILRIQQVVRGDSAAYFCASSLTDPVGYTFGSGTRLTVV.

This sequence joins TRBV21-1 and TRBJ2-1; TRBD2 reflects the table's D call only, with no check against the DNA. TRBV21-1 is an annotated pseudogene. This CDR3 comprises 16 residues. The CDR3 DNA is TGTGCCAGCAGCAAAGTCTGCGGGGGGTCCTACAATGAGCAGTTCTTC. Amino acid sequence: CASSKVCGGSYNEQFF.

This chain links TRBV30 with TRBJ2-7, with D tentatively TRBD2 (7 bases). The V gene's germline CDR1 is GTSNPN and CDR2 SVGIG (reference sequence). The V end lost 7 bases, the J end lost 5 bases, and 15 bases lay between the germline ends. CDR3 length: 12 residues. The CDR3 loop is CAFKGGGDEQYF. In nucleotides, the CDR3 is TGTGCCTTCAAAGGGGGAGGGGACGAGCAGTACTTC.

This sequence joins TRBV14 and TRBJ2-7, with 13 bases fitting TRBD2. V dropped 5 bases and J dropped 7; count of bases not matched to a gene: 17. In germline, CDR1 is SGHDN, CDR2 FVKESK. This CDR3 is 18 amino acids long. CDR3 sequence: CASSKKAYTSGGAEEQYF. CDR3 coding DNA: TGTGCCAGCAGCAAGAAGGCCTATACTAGCGGGGGGGCCGAAGAGCAGTACTTC.

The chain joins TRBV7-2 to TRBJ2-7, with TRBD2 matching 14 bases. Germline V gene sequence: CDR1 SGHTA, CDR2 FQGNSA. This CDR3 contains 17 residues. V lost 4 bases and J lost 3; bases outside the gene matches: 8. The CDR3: CASSYNGLAGGFYEQYF. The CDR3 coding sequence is TGTGCCAGCAGCTACAACGGACTAGCGGGGGGCTTCTACGAGCAGTACTTC.